This T cell receptor (beta chain) was retrieved from a study of T cells in localized non-small cell lung cancer (dated by TCRdb to 2020 to 2021). Describing the broader study: The study analyzed T cell repertoires of 236 early-stage NSCLC patients, comparing tumors and uninvolved tumor-adjacent lungs. The cohort consisted of approximately 240 treatment-naive NSCLC patients whose localized lung tumors had been resected. Of the NSCLC patients, 129 were male and approximately 99 were female, and the mean age was approximately 66 years.

TCR beta CDR3 regions were sequenced from DNA using the immunoSEQ Assay. The authors processed their data as follows. To compute T cell density, TCR beta template counts were normalized to usable DNA, which was estimated by amplifying housekeeping genes. Richness was estimated with the preseqR package, extrapolating to 400,000 templates for PBMC samples and 120,000 templates for tissue samples. Clonality was defined by subtracting Pielou's evenness from one. To identify tissue-enriched TCRs, differential abundance testing was run on productive amino-acid clonotypes with a minimum total count of 5 and an alpha of 0.1. Repertoire overlap between compartments was quantified with the Jaccard Index and Morisita Overlap Index. TCR beta CDR3s were clustered by GLIPH together with public tetramer-defined viral CDR3s, and at least three viral sequences plus V-gene enrichment were required for viral motifs. TCRdb's version of the immuneACCESS table is confined to in-frame rearrangements and falls short of the full clone set. An unresolved V gene accounts for under half of the shortfall where checked; the remainder is of unknown origin. V and J calls and clone size are as listed in that table; D and trimming were resolved from the DNA. Counted in this sample were tens of thousands of clones; about 80% of them appeared once. The top ten constitute about 17% of the sample.

At diagnosis, tumor, uninvolved tumor-adjacent lung and peripheral blood were collected and then preserved as a mix of FFPE and fresh-frozen material. For TCR repertoire profiling, blood samples were analyzed as peripheral blood mononuclear cells. As regards this clone: Its specific antigen is unknown. Base quality data are lacking; no much larger clone is found one base away.

What the work shows at the level of the full study, not this receptor alone: Higher T cell density in blood was associated with longer overall survival, whereas higher clonality in adjacent lung was associated with shorter survival. Because the study design was exploratory, TCR variables were selected using unadjusted p-values without false-discovery rate correction. The highest T cell clonality was observed in uninvolved tumor-adjacent lung, where clonality exceeded that of tumor, suggesting that antigenic responses were more focused in uninvolved tumor-adjacent lung. Because multi-region sequencing of the tumors was not done, intratumor heterogeneity could not be ruled out. Of the top 100 tumor clones, a median of roughly 53 were detected in paired uninvolved adjacent lung; some 28 were also among that lung's top 100.

CDR1 MGHRA and CDR2 YSYEKL were looked up in the germline V gene. The V end gives up 6 bases and the J end 4 bases, leaving 11 bases in the junction not matched to a gene. Including the terminal cysteine and phenylalanine, the CDR3 comprises 16 residues. The kept DNA is CDR3 alone, 48 bases in frame from the first base. Sequencing was performed on peripheral blood, taken before any cancer treatment. The sequence came from a man aged 35 to 69 with stage I squamous cell lung carcinoma. The rearranged chain carries TRBV4-1 and TRBJ2-2; TRBD1 fits 7 bases in the junction. The DNA sequence follows: TGCGCCAGCAGACCACAGGGGTCGAGCCTCACCGGGGAGCTGTTTTTT. This translates into CASRPQGSSLTGELFF.